This is a list of T cell receptor beta chains from one sample in a study of T cells in Graves' hyperthyroidism and ophthalmopathy. TCRdb used MiXCR to reprocess the multiplex PCR reads, holding one entry per CDR3 protein. In the table there are about 270,000 distinct CDR3 sequences, approximately 21% of which are singletons. Sequenced sample: blood. These receptors were collected from a man aged 25-45 years with Graves' ophthalmopathy. Each CDR3 is given with its conserved first and last residue. A D gene is named only where the DNA matches it firmly. Expanded clones are given a class, and other clones once, few, many or no size at all.

j_gene | d_gene | abundance | v_gene | CDR3aa | CDR3nt
TRBJ1-5 | TRBD1 | few | TRBV19 | CASSFGQGKPQHF | TGTGCCAGTTCCTTCGGACAGGGAAAGCCCCAGCATTTT
TRBJ1-1 | TRBD1 | few | TRBV29-1 | CSVRITGARYTEAFF | TGCAGCGTTAGAATAACAGGGGCCCGCTACACTGAAGCTTTCTTT
TRBJ2-2 | - | many | TRBV11-2 | CASSSGRVDPKDGELFF | TGTGCCAGCAGCTCTGGTAGGGTCGACCCAAAGGACGGGGAGCTGTTTTTT
TRBJ2-1 | TRBD2 | many | TRBV27 | CASRGTSGRDYNEQFF | TGTGCCAGCAGGGGGACTAGCGGGAGGGATTACAATGAGCAGTTCTTC
TRBJ1-1 | - | many | TRBV7-2 | CASSFRHNTEAFF | TGTGCCAGCAGCTTTCGACATAACACTGAAGCTTTCTTT
TRBJ2-7 | - | once | TRBV29-1 | CSVGRAKLTYEQYF | TGCAGCGTCGGGCGAGCGAAGCTGACCTACGAGCAGTACTTC
TRBJ1-5 | - | few | TRBV2 | CASSGTSRGNQPQHF | TGTGCCAGCAGTGGGACATCGAGGGGCAATCAGCCCCAGCATTTT
TRBJ2-2 | TRBD2 | many | TRBV7-2 | CASSLTGTTRYANTGELFF | TGTGCCAGCAGCTTAACCGGGACTACCAGATACGCGAACACCGGGGAGCTGTTTTTT
TRBJ2-7 | - | - | TRBV7-2 | CASSRQLHEQYF | TGTGCCAGCAGCCGACAGTTACACGAGCAGTACTTC
TRBJ1-2 | - | many | TRBV12-3/TRBV12-4 | CASSPQGSYGYTF | TGTGCCAGCAGCCCACAGGGTAGCTATGGCTACACCTTC
TRBJ2-7 | - | many | TRBV5-4 | CASSLPQAGEQYF | TGTGCCAGCAGCTTGCCCCAGGCGGGGGAGCAGTACTTC
TRBJ2-5 | - | - | TRBV11-2 | CASSRTTLETQYF | TGTGCCAGCAGTAGGACTACTCTCGAGACCCAGTACTTC
TRBJ2-3 | - | many | TRBV12-3/TRBV12-4 | CASRGQPTDTQYF | TGTGCCAGCAGAGGACAGCCCACAGATACGCAGTATTTT
TRBJ2-7 | TRBD1 | few | TRBV5-6 | CASSLAGQGDLGEQCF | TGTGCCAGCAGCTTGGCGGGACAGGGCGACCTGGGCGAGCAGTGCTTC
TRBJ1-1 | - | - | TRBV15 | CATSRDLRANTEAFF | TGTGCCACCAGCAGAGATCTTAGGGCGAACACTGAAGCTTTCTTT
TRBJ2-1 | TRBD2 | - | TRBV20-1 | CSASGTSGTSLVGEQFF | TGCAGTGCTAGCGGGACTAGCGGGACTTCCCTAGTAGGGGAGCAGTTCTTC